These 20 T cell receptor beta chains were sequenced from one sample in a study of T cell repertoires in cytomegalovirus infection. Antigens of these TCRs are unknown. Each CDR3 protein is one row after TCRdb ran MiXCR on the reads. The data contain 680,000 or so distinct CDR3 sequences, around 30% of them singletons. This sample comprised cultured PBMCs, obtained from culture after CMV antigen stimulation. The receptors here all came from a human donor in good health (CMV status not recorded). Some clones in this sample may be carry-over from other donors' samples.

The rearrangement links TRBV20-1 to TRBJ2-1; no definite D call. CDR3 length equals 16 residues. Germline V CDR1 and CDR2: DFQATT, SNEGSKA (reference sequence). The V gene lost 3 bases and the J gene lost 4 bases, with 19 bases spanning the gap. Here the CDR3 reads CSARKDPGLTYNEQFF. Written as DNA, the CDR3 is TGCAGTGCTAGGAAGGATCCCGGGCTGACTTACAATGAGCAGTTCTTC.

As concerns this clonotype: This may come from a read error, since a much larger clone is one base off. The V gene is TRBV6-1, the J gene TRBJ2-2; D ambiguous. CDR3 length: 13 residues. Germline CDR1 reads MNHNS; CDR2 reads SASEGT. CDR3 sequence: CVSVRVGTGELFF. CDR3 DNA: TGTGTCAGCGTAAGGGTTGGCACCGGGGAGCTGTTTTTT.

V usage is TRBV3-1 and J usage is TRBJ2-3, with D unclear. The germline V gene encodes CDR1 LGHDT and CDR2 YNNKEL (reference sequence). V was cut by 3 bases and J by 4 bases, with 11 bases left in between. This CDR3 comprises 14 residues. The CDR3 loop reads CASSHKHKADTQYF. CDR3 nucleotide sequence: TGTGCCAGCAGCCATAAGCACAAGGCAGATACGCAGTATTTT.

V is TRBV12-3 or TRBV12-4 and J is TRBJ1-3; no clear D. CDR3 length: 14 amino acids. Trimming took 4 bases from V and 0 from J, leaving 7 bases between them. The CDR3 here is CASSSQVSGNTIYF. Here the CDR3 DNA reads TGTGCCAGCAGTTCTCAAGTCTCTGGAAACACCATATATTTT.

For this clonotype: A clone one base away is much larger, so this may be a read error. V is TRBV10-3 and J is TRBJ1-3; 7 bases are a match to TRBD1. Per the germline V gene, CDR1 is ENHRY and CDR2 is SYGVKD. The CDR3 covers 14 residues. This chain's CDR3 is CAIREQGSGNTRYF. The CDR3 coding sequence is TGTGCCATCAGAGAACAGGGGTCCGGAAACACCAGATATTTT.

This clonotype was counted a few times. V is TRBV4-3 and J is TRBJ1-1, with D perhaps TRBD1 (5 bases). V shed 0 bases and J shed 6 bases, with 11 bases lying between them. Germline V gene sequence: CDR1 LGHNA, CDR2 YSLEER. The CDR3 is made up of 14 amino acids. The CDR3 here is CASSQDTGVAEAFF. CDR3 DNA sequence: TGCGCCAGCAGCCAAGATACGGGGGTGGCTGAAGCTTTCTTT.

The rearrangement joins TRBV14 to TRBJ2-2, with D unclear. Germline-derived CDR1 and CDR2 are SGHDN and FVKESK. CDR3 length: 17 amino acids. V was cut by 2 bases and J by 0 bases, with 13 bases left in between. In DNA form, the CDR3 reads TGTGCCAGCAGCCAAAGGTACGGAGAGGCGAACACCGGGGAGCTGTTTTTT. Protein product: CASSQRYGEANTGELFF.

This clonotype was observed many times. V usage is TRBV7-2 and J usage is TRBJ1-6; no clear D gene. From germline, CDR1 is SGHTA and CDR2 FQGNSA. Trimming left V 6 bases short and J 14 bases short, with 17 bases between. The CDR3 is 13 residues long. The DNA of the CDR3 is TGTGCCAGCAGACCTCCCCTCCGGCCATCCCTCCACTTT. Residues: CASRPPLRPSLHF. The complete variable domain, with remaining parts taken from reference TRBV7-2 and TRBJ1-6, reads GAGVSQSPSNKVTEKGKDVELRCDPISGHTALYWYRQSLGQGLEFLIYFQGNSAPDKSGLPSDRFSAERTGGSVSTLTIQRTQQEDSAVYLCASRPPLRPSLHFGNGTRLTVT.

The rearrangement joins TRBV6-5 to TRBJ2-1; tentative D call: TRBD2 (6 bases). CDR1 is MNHEY and CDR2 is SVGAGI in the germline V gene. Trimming removed 6 bases from V and 5 bases from J, with 11 bases in between. This CDR3 region has 13 residues. As DNA, the CDR3 is TGTGCCAGCAGCCGACTAGGAGACAATGAGCAGTTCTTC. The encoded protein is CASSRLGDNEQFF.

This clonotype was detected only a few times. The CDR3 loop reads CASSLPRGGGQPQHF. Here the CDR3 DNA reads TGTGCCAGCAGTTTACCCAGGGGAGGAGGTCAGCCCCAGCATTTT. This sequence joins TRBV28 and TRBJ1-5, with D possibly TRBD1 on 6 matching bases. V dropped 2 bases and J dropped 6 bases, with 14 bases sitting between them. The CDR3 loop spans 15 amino acids. CDR1 and CDR2 (germline): MDHEN, SYDVKM.

This clonotype was seen more than once but under ten times. The genes are TRBV5-4 and TRBJ2-1; 11 bases line up with TRBD2. Germline CDR1 SGHNT, CDR2 YYREEE (reference sequence). The V and J ends lost 2 bases and 5 bases, in that order; junction bases with no gene match: 3. This CDR3 region has 15 residues. CDR3 nucleotides: TGTGCCAGCAGCTTAGGTAGCGGGAGGGACAATGAGCAGTTCTTC. This sequence encodes CASSLGSGRDNEQFF.

The chain links TRBV18 to TRBJ1-2; possibly TRBD1 for D (5 bases). Per germline, CDR1 KGHSH and CDR2 LQKENI. Trimming cost V 5 bases and J 6 bases, with 16 bases left between them. There are 14 residues in the CDR3. CDR3 in DNA: TGTGCCAGCTCAGCCTCCCGGGACCTGGATGGCTACACCTTC. Amino acids: CASSASRDLDGYTF.

On this clonotype: At one end the junction does not follow the germline gene, possibly because of a read error. The rearrangement links TRBV7-2 to TRBJ2-3; 9 bases are a match to TRBD1. The germline V gene has CDR1 SGHTA and CDR2 FQGNSA. CDR3 length: 14 residues. The CDR3: CASGFDRGGDTQYF. CDR3 sequence (DNA): TGTGCCAGCGGCTTCGACAGGGGGGGGGATACGCAGTATTTT. Drawing the rest from reference TRBV7-2 and TRBJ2-3, the complete variable domain is GAGVSQSPSNKVTEKGKDVELRCDPISGHTALYWYRQSLGQGLEFLIYFQGNSAPDKSGLPSDRFSAERTGGSVSTLTIQRTQQEDSAVYLCASGFDRGGDTQYFGPGTRLTVL.

The V gene is TRBV6-4, the J gene TRBJ1-1; 7 bases match TRBD1. Trimming took 5 bases from V and 4 from J; bases not matched to a gene: 10. The germline V gene encodes CDR1 MRHNA and CDR2 SNTAGT. The CDR3 runs to 15 residues. The CDR3 nucleotides are TGTGCCAGCAGTAAACAGGGGACCGGTGTCACTGAAGCTTTCTTT. Its translation: CASSKQGTGVTEAFF.

The CDR3 here is CASSDERGTDTQYF. CDR3 bases: TGTGCCAGCAGTGATGAGCGGGGGACAGATACGCAGTATTTT. The V gene is TRBV6-6, the J gene TRBJ2-3, with 8 bases lining up with TRBD2. Looked up from germline, CDR1 is MNHNY and CDR2 is SVGAGI (reference sequence). This CDR3 contains 14 residues. The ends lost 5 bases at V and 3 bases at J; junction bases unmatched: 4.

On this clonotype itself: A much larger clone sits a single nucleotide away, making a read error possible. The chain has TRBV7-2 and TRBJ2-3; D not resolved. Trimming cost V 1 base and J 2 bases, with 13 bases left between them. CDR1 SGHTA and CDR2 FQGNSA come from the germline V gene. The CDR3 sequence is 16 residues long. CDR3 bases: TGTGCCAGCAGCTTAGGACCCAAGCCGGACACAGATACGCAGTATTTT. It yields the protein CASSLGPKPDTDTQYF.

With respect to this clonotype: An end of the junction differs from the germline gene, which may be a read error. The DNA of the CDR3 is TGTGCCAGCAGCGCTTCCGGCCCCATCACGCATTTT. Protein: CASSASGPITHF. V is TRBV25-1 and J is TRBJ2-3, with D hard to call. Germline CDR1 and CDR2: MGHDK and SYGVNS. This CDR3 has 12 amino acids.

The rearrangement uses TRBV6-1 and TRBJ2-7; D possibly corresponds to TRBD1 (6 bases). The V end lost 6 bases, the J end lost 2 bases, and 11 bases lay between the germline ends. The CDR3 spans 13 residues. Germline CDR1 is MNHNS and CDR2 is SASEGT. CDR3 residues: CASRRTGPYEQYF. The CDR3 DNA follows: TGTGCCAGCAGAAGAACAGGGCCCTACGAGCAGTACTTC.

This clonotype appeared a single time. The chain has TRBV7-9 and TRBJ2-7; 10 bases agree with TRBD2. The CDR3 contains 16 residues. Germline CDR1 reads SEHNR; CDR2 reads FQNEAQ (reference sequence). The V gene end was trimmed by 4 bases and the J gene end by 2 bases; junction bases not matched to a gene: 8. The CDR3 spells CASSSEGSGGPYEQYF. CDR3 DNA sequence: TGTGCCAGCAGCTCAGAAGGTAGCGGGGGGCCCTACGAGCAGTACTTC.

This clonotype was picked up a small number of times. The chain uses TRBV7-2 and TRBJ1-2; D unclear. CDR3 size: 12 residues. Germline V gene data show CDR1 as SGHTA and CDR2 as FQGNSA. V gave up 1 base and J gave up 6 bases, with 6 bases separating them. In DNA, the CDR3 is TGTGCCAGCAGCTTAGACGGAGATGGCTACACCTTC. Amino acid sequence: CASSLDGDGYTF.